These 31 T cell receptor beta chains were sequenced from one sample in a study of T cell responses to AZD1222 COVID-19 vaccine. Produced via immunoSEQ multiplex PCR; TCRdb's table is partial and in-frame only. The data contain tens of thousands of clones, approximately 84% of them singletons. The sample consisted of peripheral blood, taken on day 0 of AZD1222 vaccination. The receptors originated from an adult in good health.

V is TRBV28 and J is TRBJ1-1, with 8 bases aligning to TRBD1. V lost 3 bases and J lost 6; bases outside the gene matches: 6. The length of the CDR3 is 14 residues. CDR1 is MDHEN and CDR2 is SYDVKM in the germline V gene. The DNA of the CDR3 is TGTGCCAGCAGTTTCGGCAGGGGGCGGCCTGAAGCTTTCTTT. This gives the protein CASSFGRGRPEAFF.

By its share, this clone is medium-sized. This chain joins TRBV27 and TRBJ2-1, with a possible D match to TRBD2 (5 bases). V gave up 3 bases and J gave up 2 bases, with 8 bases separating them. Germline CDR1 reads MNHEY; CDR2 reads SMNVEV (reference sequence). This CDR3 region has 14 residues. The CDR3 region has the DNA TGTGCCAGCAGTTTTGGAGGTACCTACAATGAGCAGTTCTTC. It encodes CASSFGGTYNEQFF.

This clone occurred a few times. The V gene is TRBV3-1 (or the pseudogene TRBV3-2), the J gene TRBJ2-1; 7 nucleotides agree with TRBD1. CDR1 and CDR2 from the germline V gene are LGHDT and YNNKEL (reference sequence). The CDR3 length is 14 residues. After removal of 7 bases from V and 3 bases from J, the junction contained 6 bases not matched to a gene. The CDR3 bases are TGTGCCAGCAAACGGGACAGAGACTACAATGAGCAGTTCTTC. Residues: CASKRDRDYNEQFF.

J is TRBJ1-4 and V is TRBV18; TRBD1 matches 7 bases. CDR3 length: 16 residues. The V gene end was trimmed by 3 bases and the J gene end by 2 bases; junction bases not matched to a gene: 6. The germline CDR1 and CDR2 sequences are KGHSH and LQKENI. CDR3 sequence (DNA): TGTGCCAGCTCACCGACCGGGACAGTCACTAATGAAAAACTGTTTTTT. Translating gives CASSPTGTVTNEKLFF.

V is TRBV4-2 and J is TRBJ2-1, with TRBD2 matching 13 bases. Germline V CDR1 and CDR2: LGHNA, YNFKEQ. The CDR3 extends over 16 amino acids. The V segment lost 0 bases and the J segment 9 bases; nucleotides outside the gene matches: 5. CDR3 region: CASSQETRLAGGEQFF. The CDR3 nucleotides read TGTGCCAGCAGCCAAGAGACGAGACTAGCGGGAGGTGAGCAGTTCTTC.

The chain recombines TRBV28 with TRBJ1-3; the D gene is possibly TRBD1 (6 bases). Germline CDR1 and CDR2: MDHEN and SYDVKM. Trimming took 7 bases from V and 0 from J, leaving 16 bases between them. This CDR3 is 16 amino acids long. CDR3: CASTFWQGSSGNTIYF. DNA of the CDR3: TGTGCCAGCACCTTCTGGCAGGGGAGCTCTGGAAACACCATATATTTT.

This chain joins TRBV5-1 and TRBJ2-7; 11 nucleotides match TRBD1. CDR1 is SGHRS, CDR2 YFSETQ, per germline. The V gene end was trimmed by 4 bases and the J gene end by 2 bases; junction bases not matched to a gene: 5. The length of the CDR3 is 15 residues. CDR3 DNA sequence: TGCGCCAGCAGCGCCGGGACAGGGGGTACCTACGAGCAGTACTTC. Translated, it gives CASSAGTGGTYEQYF. Full variable domain (rest looked up from reference TRBV5-1 and TRBJ2-7): KAGVTQTPRYLIKTRGQQVTLSCSPISGHRSVSWYQQTPGQGLQFLFEYFSETQRNKGNFPGRFSGRQFSNSRSEMNVSTLELGDSALYLCASSAGTGGTYEQYFGPGTRLTVT.

The V call is TRBV4-1, the J call TRBJ2-7, with 8 bases aligning to TRBD2. There are 15 residues in the CDR3. Trimming took 1 base from V and 4 from J; bases not matched to a gene: 6. The germline V gene has CDR1 MGHRA and CDR2 YSYEKL. The CDR3 loop is CASSQGERGYYEQYF. In DNA, the CDR3 is TGCGCCAGCAGCCAAGGGGAGCGGGGGTATTACGAGCAGTACTTC.

The V and J genes are TRBV21-1 and TRBJ2-7. TRBV21-1 is labeled a pseudogene. CDR3 length: 15 amino acids. The DNA of the CDR3 is TGTGCCAGCAGCAAAGGACGGAATGCACCCTACGAGCAGTACTTC. Translated: CASSKGRNAPYEQYF.

J is TRBJ1-3 and V is TRBV6-5; D is ambiguous. CDR1 is MNHEY and CDR2 is SVGAGI in the germline V gene. The CDR3 is 15 amino acids. Trimming shortened V by 0 bases and J by 0 bases, and 6 bases separated the two germline ends. The CDR3 DNA is TGTGCCAGCAGTTACTCGGGCTCCTCTGGAAACACCATATATTTT. It is translated as CASSYSGSSGNTIYF.

The chain links TRBV30 to TRBJ1-1; perhaps TRBD1 as D (5 bases). V was pared by 2 bases and J by 5 bases, with 12 bases between. Germline V gene data show CDR1 as GTSNPN and CDR2 as SVGIG (reference sequence). The CDR3 extends over 13 amino acids. CDR3 nucleotide sequence: TGTGCCTGGAGTATTAACAGGCAAACTGAAGCTTTCTTT. It encodes CAWSINRQTEAFF.

The table lists this clone with a count of one. The J gene is TRBJ1-2, the V gene TRBV7-9, with unresolved D. This CDR3 is 13 amino acids long. Trimming took off 5 bases at V and 5 bases at J, with 12 bases between the two ends. CDR1 SEHNR and CDR2 FQNEAQ come from the germline V gene (reference sequence). CDR3 protein: CASSVSGSYGYTF. The CDR3 DNA reads TGTGCCAGCAGCGTTTCGGGGAGTTATGGCTACACCTTC.

The chain couples TRBV5-6 to TRBJ1-1, with 9 positions matching TRBD1. V lost 1 base, J lost 8 bases, and 12 bases stayed unmatched. Germline V gene sequence: CDR1 SGHDT, CDR2 YYEEEE. The CDR3 extends over 16 amino acids. The CDR3 region is CASSLLGQGTPGEAFF. CDR3 in DNA: TGTGCCAGCAGCTTGTTGGGACAGGGTACCCCAGGAGAAGCTTTCTTT.

The chain recombines TRBV19 with TRBJ1-5, with D unresolved. CDR1 and CDR2 from the germline V gene are LNHDA and SQIVND (reference sequence). V shed 8 bases and J shed 2 bases, with 7 bases lying between them. The CDR3 is 12 residues long. The CDR3 DNA sequence: TGTGCCAGTGGGGAGCGCAATCAGCCCCAGCATTTT. As protein: CASGERNQPQHF.

This clone was seen a single time. V is TRBV7-3 and J is TRBJ2-1, with D perhaps matching TRBD2 (6 bases). CDR1 is SGHTA, CDR2 FQGTGA, per germline. The CDR3 runs to 13 residues. The germline V and J ends were trimmed by 4 bases and 9 bases, with 13 bases remaining between them. This chain's CDR3 is CASSSLVGGEQFF. The CDR3 bases are TGTGCCAGCAGCTCCCTGGTGGGGGGTGAGCAGTTCTTC.

V gene TRBV11-1 combines with J gene TRBJ2-5; D not resolved. Germline V lookup: CDR1 SGHAT, CDR2 FQDESV (reference sequence). The CDR3 extends over 15 amino acids. Trimming removed 5 bases at V and 2 bases at J, with 15 bases between. The CDR3 region is CASSLEENLQETQYF. The CDR3 DNA sequence: TGTGCCAGCAGCCTTGAGGAAAACCTACAAGAGACCCAGTACTTC.

This chain connects TRBV30 to TRBJ1-6, with TRBD1 as a possible D gene (6 bases). Germline V gives CDR1 GTSNPN, CDR2 SVGIG (reference sequence). The CDR3 sequence is 13 residues long. Trimming took 3 bases from V and 5 from J, leaving 8 bases between them. Here the CDR3 reads CAWSRDNNSPLHF. Here the CDR3 DNA reads TGTGCCTGGAGCCGGGACAATAATTCACCCCTCCACTTT.

The CDR3 DNA reads as TGCGCCAGCAGCTATGGTCAGGGAGGGTATGAAAAACTGTTTTTT. Protein sequence: CASSYGQGGYEKLFF. This chain joins TRBV5-1 and TRBJ1-4, with a tentative D call TRBD1 (5 bases). There are 15 residues in the CDR3. In germline, CDR1 is SGHRS, CDR2 YFSETQ. V dropped 3 bases and J dropped 6 bases, with 15 bases sitting between them.

The chain combines TRBV10-1 with TRBJ2-1; D is perhaps TRBD2 (5 bases). The CDR3 spans 14 residues. Germline loops: CDR1 WNHNN, CDR2 SYGVQD (reference sequence). V shed 6 bases and J shed 6 bases, with 15 bases lying between them. The CDR3 sequence: CASSGRGGVNEQFF. CDR3 nucleotides: TGCGCCAGCAGCGGCCGCGGAGGAGTCAATGAGCAGTTCTTC.

The chain combines TRBV7-8 with TRBJ1-5; weak D call: TRBD1 (5 bases). V was trimmed by 3 bases and J by 3 bases, leaving 15 bases between them. CDR3 size: 16 residues. Germline V gene sequence: CDR1 SGHVS, CDR2 FQNEAQ. The CDR3 DNA is TGTGCCAGCAGCTTCGGGGGAGGGGCCCTCAATCAGCCCCAGCATTTT. Its protein product is CASSFGGGALNQPQHF.

Of note for this clone: At one end the junction does not follow the germline gene, possibly because of a read error. The gene calls are TRBV3-1 (or the pseudogene TRBV3-2) and TRBJ2-7; D is ambiguous. This CDR3 spans 14 amino acids. The germline V gene encodes CDR1 LGHDT and CDR2 YNNKEL (reference sequence). The CDR3 sequence: CASSKDTASYEQYF. CDR3 DNA sequence: TGTGCCAGCAGCAAAGACACAGCCTCCTACGAGCAGTACTTC.

J is TRBJ1-4 and V is TRBV6-5; 7 bases are a match to TRBD1. The J segment lost 7 bases and the V segment lost 10 bases, leaving 9 bases of the junction unmatched. There are 13 residues in the CDR3. Looked up from germline, CDR1 is MNHEY and CDR2 is SVGAGI. The CDR3 DNA reads TGTGCCACCCTCGAGACAGGGACTGAAAAACTGTTTTTT. This gives the protein CATLETGTEKLFF.

The rearrangement joins TRBV19 to TRBJ2-1; 11 positions agree with TRBD2. The CDR3 extends over 18 amino acids. The germline CDR1 and CDR2 sequences are LNHDA and SQIVND (reference sequence). Trimming at V came to 6 bases and at J to 0 bases, leaving 10 bases not matched to a gene. The CDR3, as DNA: TGTGCCAGTAGCTCCTGGACTAGCGGGTCGAGCTCCTACAATGAGCAGTTCTTC. Amino acid sequence: CASSSWTSGSSSYNEQFF.

V gene TRBV6-5 combines with J gene TRBJ2-1; D is uncertain. Deletions cut 4 bases from V and 10 bases from J, with 8 bases between. Germline loops: CDR1 MNHEY, CDR2 SVGAGI. This CDR3 contains 11 residues. The CDR3 bases are TGTGCCAGCAGTTCCCCCTGGGAGCAGTTCTTC. This translates into CASSSPWEQFF.

This chain connects TRBV6-5 to TRBJ1-1; D uncertain. Germline CDR1 reads MNHEY; CDR2 reads SVGAGI. The CDR3 length is 13 residues. V gave up 6 bases and J gave up 3 bases, with 11 bases separating them. Written as DNA, the CDR3 is TGTGCCAGCAGCCCCGGGCCACACACTGAAGCTTTCTTT. Encoded protein: CASSPGPHTEAFF.

The rearrangement joins TRBV6-5 to TRBJ2-2, with TRBD2 matching 7 bases. Germline V gene sequence: CDR1 MNHEY, CDR2 SVGAGI. The CDR3 runs to 13 residues. Trimming removed 10 bases from V and 3 bases from J; junction bases left unmatched: 5. The CDR3: CATGGDYTGELFF. The CDR3 DNA is TGTGCCACTGGGGGGGACTACACCGGGGAGCTGTTTTTT.

The chain couples TRBV6-1 to TRBJ1-5; D gene ambiguous. V lost 3 bases, J lost 6 bases, and 15 bases lay in between. The CDR3 has 15 amino acids. The germline gives CDR1 MNHNS, CDR2 SASEGT. The CDR3 DNA reads as TGTGCCAGCAGTGAGGGTCCTATGGTAGGTCAGCCCCAGCATTTT. This gives the protein CASSEGPMVGQPQHF.

CDR3: CASSARAGSGYGYTF. CDR3 DNA: TGTGCCAGCAGTGCCCGGGCAGGGTCGGGCTATGGCTACACCTTC. The chain links TRBV27 to TRBJ1-2; maybe TRBD1 (5 bases). Germline V lookup: CDR1 MNHEY, CDR2 SMNVEV (reference sequence). The CDR3 is 15 residues long. The V end lost 5 bases, the J end lost 4 bases, and 17 bases lay between the germline ends.

As regards this clone: The same CDR3 can be traced to other DNA sequences in this sample. This chain links TRBV5-8 with TRBJ2-2; D not certain. V lost 3 bases, J lost 6 bases, and 9 bases lay in between. Germline values: CDR1 SGHTS, CDR2 YDEGEE. CDR3 size: 13 residues. The CDR3 DNA reads TGTGCCAGCAGCTACATCGATGCCGGGGAGCTGTTTTTT. Encoded protein: CASSYIDAGELFF.

V and J are TRBV6-1 and TRBJ1-2, with D maybe TRBD1 (6 bases). This CDR3 has 13 residues. CDR1 MNHNS and CDR2 SASEGT come from the germline V gene. V shed 2 bases and J shed 9 bases, with 13 bases lying between them. CDR3 residues: CASSETRGSSYTF. CDR3 DNA sequence: TGTGCCAGCAGTGAAACAAGGGGGTCAAGCTACACCTTC.

DNA for the CDR3: TGTGCCAGCAGCGTAGGTGTCGGGCAGTTACAAGAGACCCAGTACTTC. Amino acids: CASSVGVGQLQETQYF. V is TRBV9 and J is TRBJ2-5; no firm D call. This CDR3 is 16 amino acids long. The V gene lost 0 bases and the J gene lost 2 bases, with 14 bases spanning the gap. Germline loops: CDR1 SGDLS, CDR2 YYNGEE.